The rows below give T cell receptor beta chains drawn from one sample of a study of blood T cell repertoires in COVID-19. The data were produced by immunoSEQ multiplex PCR, yet TCRdb's version contains in-frame clones alone and is incomplete. The sample lists 130,000 to 150,000 clones, around 87% seen once, with 30% to 45% in the top ten. The sample consisted of peripheral blood. The receptors were sampled from a man aged 50 or older who had recovered from COVID-19. Both conserved end residues are part of each CDR3. A D gene is named only where the DNA matches it firmly. Not all rows give a size; the values are once, few, many and, for expanded clones, a class.

v_gene	j_gene	abundance	d_gene	CDR3nt	CDR3aa
TRBV6-1	TRBJ2-3	-	-	TGTGCCAGCAGTCCTTTGGGGGGGCCCGATACGCAGTATTTT	CASSPLGGPDTQYF
TRBV6-2/TRBV6-3	TRBJ1-2	-	-	TGTGCCAGCAGTCGTGACTATGGCTACACCTTC	CASSRDYGYTF
TRBV6-1	TRBJ2-1	-	TRBD2	TGTGCCAGCAGTGCAGCGGGGGGGCCCTACAATGAGCAGTTCTTC	CASSAAGGPYNEQFF
TRBV19	TRBJ1-1	once	-	TGTGCCAGTAGTGTGGATGGGACACCGAACACTGAAGCTTTCTTT	CASSVDGTPNTEAFF
TRBV12-3/TRBV12-4	TRBJ2-1	once	-	TGTGCCAGCAGTTTCTGGCAGAATGAGCAGTTCTTC	CASSFWQNEQFF
TRBV6-2/TRBV6-3	TRBJ1-2	-	TRBD1	TGTGCCAGCAGCTCTATTACGGGGCAGGGGGATGGCTACACCTTC	CASSSITGQGDGYTF
TRBV2	TRBJ1-4	-	TRBD1	TGTGCCAGCAGATTCGGGACAGCCCTTGAAAAACTGTTTTTT	CASRFGTALEKLFF
TRBV30	TRBJ2-3	-	-	TGTGCCTGGAGCCCAGGGGAATCTAGCACAGATACGCAGTATTTT	CAWSPGESSTDTQYF
TRBV6-2/TRBV6-3	TRBJ2-7	once	-	TGTGCCAGCAGTTCCGACAGTGCGTACGAGCAGTACTTC	CASSSDSAYEQYF
TRBV19	TRBJ1-5	-	TRBD1	TGTGCCAGTAGTACAGGACAGGGGGCTATTCAGCCCCAGCATTTT	CASSTGQGAIQPQHF
TRBV5-1	TRBJ2-1	-	TRBD2	TGCGCCAGCTCACGGACTAGCGGGGCTAACAATGAGCAGTTCTTC	CASSRTSGANNEQFF
TRBV6-5	TRBJ1-1	-	-	TGTGCCAGCAGTTATGGTTCCGGCGGTACTGAAGCTTTCTTT	CASSYGSGGTEAFF
TRBV30	TRBJ1-3	-	-	TGTGCCTGGAGTCCCGGGGGGCTTGGAAACACCATATATTTT	CAWSPGGLGNTIYF
TRBV29-1	TRBJ1-4	-	-	TGCAGCGTTGGCGGGGGAGGTGAAAAACTGTTTTTT	CSVGGGGEKLFF